Shown below are 4 T cell receptor beta chains from a single sample sequenced in a study of identical twins. TCRdb used MiXCR to reprocess the 5' RACE reads, holding one entry per CDR3 protein. The sample has approximately 500,000 distinct CDR3 sequences, roughly 24% seen once. These data were also reused for a study on T cells expressing NK-cell markers.

The sample comprised CD4+ T cells sorted from blood. These receptors were taken from a woman in her late teens or twenties in good health.

This CDR3 reads CASSVATSATGTGELFF. CDR3 nucleotide sequence: TGTGCCAGCAGCGTAGCTACTAGCGCAACGGGGACCGGGGAGCTGTTTTTT. The chain is built from TRBV9 and TRBJ2-2; 7 bases match TRBD2. The length of the CDR3 is 17 residues. Germline trimming cut 0 bases from V and 5 bases from J; bases unmatched to any gene: 10. Germline lookup yields CDR1 SGDLS and CDR2 YYNGEE.

This clonotype was counted a few times. V usage is TRBV3-1 and J usage is TRBJ2-2; 7 nucleotides align to TRBD2. This CDR3 has 15 residues. The J segment lost 2 bases and the V segment lost 5 bases, leaving 5 bases of the junction unmatched. Germline CDR1 and CDR2: LGHDT and YNNKEL (reference sequence). CDR3 sequence (DNA): TGTGCCAGCAGCTCGGGGGGAAGTAACACCGGGGAGCTGTTTTTT. Encoded protein: CASSSGGSNTGELFF.

The rearrangement links TRBV6-2 or TRBV6-3 to TRBJ2-1; D is possibly TRBD2 (6 bases). The CDR3 contains 20 residues. Deletions cut 1 base from V and 0 bases from J, with 22 bases between. Looked up from germline, CDR1 is MNHEY and CDR2 is SVGEGT. The CDR3 coding sequence is TGTGCCAGCAGTTACTGGGCTTTTGGAGGGGATTTCCTCTCCTACAATGAGCAGTTCTTC. The encoded protein is CASSYWAFGGDFLSYNEQFF.

This clonotype was seen a handful of times. This CDR3 reads CSSPGTLYEQYF. The DNA for the CDR3 is TGCAGCTCCCCCGGGACCCTCTACGAGCAGTACTTC. The chain joins TRBV29-1 to TRBJ2-7, with D possibly called TRBD1 or TRBD2 (5 bases each). The CDR3 is 12 amino acids. The V end was cut by 8 bases, the J end by 3 bases, with 14 bases between. CDR1 and CDR2 from the germline V gene are SQVTM and ANQGSEA.